This entry concerns a single T cell receptor (beta chain). These data belong to a study of blood T cells in healthy people across ages. Unmatched junction bases numbered 16, after V lost 5 bases and J lost 7 bases. The CDR3 has 19 amino acids. From germline, CDR1 is SGHTA and CDR2 FQGNSA. Ranging in age from roughly 6 to 90, the donors were healthy Caucasian individuals from Russia. Together with a sample-barcoded 5' primer, a J-beta primer mix was included in a second PCR lasting roughly 7 to 11 cycles. TCRdb re-called the 5' RACE reads with MiXCR, one entry per CDR3 protein. The profile shows around 700,000 distinct CDR3 sequences, 20% to 25% of them singletons. This sample was also put to use in a study of T cells of mothers and their children.

The TCR was taken from a boy aged 5-17 years in good health. Sequences were obtained from blood. The chain couples TRBV7-2 to TRBJ2-4, with TRBD2 matching over 14 bases. The CDR3 bases are TGTGCCAGCAGCCTGCGAGCTCCGGGACTAGCGGGAGTAAGGAACATTCAGTACTTC. Translating it yields CASSLRAPGLAGVRNIQYF.